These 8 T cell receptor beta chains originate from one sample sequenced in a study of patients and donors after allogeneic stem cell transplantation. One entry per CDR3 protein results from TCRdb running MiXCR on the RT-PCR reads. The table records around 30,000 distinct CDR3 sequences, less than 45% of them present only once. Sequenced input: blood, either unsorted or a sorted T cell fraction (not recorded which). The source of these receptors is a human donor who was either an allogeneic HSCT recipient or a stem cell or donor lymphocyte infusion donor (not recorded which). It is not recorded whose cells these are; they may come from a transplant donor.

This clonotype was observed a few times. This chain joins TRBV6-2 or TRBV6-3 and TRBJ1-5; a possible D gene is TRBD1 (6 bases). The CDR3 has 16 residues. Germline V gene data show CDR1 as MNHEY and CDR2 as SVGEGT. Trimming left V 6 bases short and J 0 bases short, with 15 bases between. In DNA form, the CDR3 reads TGTGCCAGCAGAGACGGGGGGGCTGGTAGCAATCAGCCCCAGCATTTT. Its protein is CASRDGGAGSNQPQHF.

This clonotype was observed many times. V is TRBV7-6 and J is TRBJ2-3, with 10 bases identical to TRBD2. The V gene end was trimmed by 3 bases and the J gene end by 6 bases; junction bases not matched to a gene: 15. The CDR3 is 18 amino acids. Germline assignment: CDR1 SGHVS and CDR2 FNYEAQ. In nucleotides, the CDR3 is TGTGCCAGCAGCTTCCCCCAAGATAAGCGGGAGGGAACCGATACGCAGTATTTT. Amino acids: CASSFPQDKREGTDTQYF.

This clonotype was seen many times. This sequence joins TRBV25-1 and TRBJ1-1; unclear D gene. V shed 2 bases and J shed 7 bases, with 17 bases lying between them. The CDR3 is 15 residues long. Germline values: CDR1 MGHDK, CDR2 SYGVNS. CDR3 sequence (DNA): TGTGCCAGCAGTGAACCGGACTATGTTGGCGGTGAAGCTTTCTTT. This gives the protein CASSEPDYVGGEAFF.

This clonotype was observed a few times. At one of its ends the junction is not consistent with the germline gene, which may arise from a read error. CDR3 DNA: TGCAGCGTTCAAGACAGTACCGGGGAGCTGTTTTTT. Protein: CSVQDSTGELFF. The V gene is TRBV29-1, the J gene TRBJ2-2; maybe TRBD1 (5 bases). The length of the CDR3 is 12 residues. Germline V lookup: CDR1 SQVTM, CDR2 ANQGSEA.

The chain's CDR3 is CASSRTQGWDSPLHF. The DNA of the CDR3 is TGCGCCAGCAGCCGTACACAGGGATGGGATTCACCCCTCCACTTT. The V call is TRBV5-1, the J call TRBJ1-6; maybe TRBD1 (6 bases). CDR3 length: 15 amino acids. Trimming shortened V by 4 bases and J by 8 bases, and 16 bases separated the two germline ends. Germline V gene lookup returns CDR1 SGHRS and CDR2 YFSETQ. Variable domain in full (rest from reference TRBV5-1 and TRBJ1-6): KAGVTQTPRYLIKTRGQQVTLSCSPISGHRSVSWYQQTPGQGLQFLFEYFSETQRNKGNFPGRFSGRQFSNSRSEMNVSTLELGDSALYLCASSRTQGWDSPLHFGNGTRLTVT.

The CDR3 protein is CSAVPGLYNQPQHF. CDR3 coding DNA: TGCAGTGCAGTACCAGGACTTTACAATCAGCCCCAGCATTTT. V and J are TRBV20-1 and TRBJ1-5, with D uncertain. The length of the CDR3 is 14 residues. CDR1 and CDR2 (germline): DFQATT, SNEGSKA (reference sequence). V dropped 6 bases and J dropped 3 bases, with 15 bases sitting between them.

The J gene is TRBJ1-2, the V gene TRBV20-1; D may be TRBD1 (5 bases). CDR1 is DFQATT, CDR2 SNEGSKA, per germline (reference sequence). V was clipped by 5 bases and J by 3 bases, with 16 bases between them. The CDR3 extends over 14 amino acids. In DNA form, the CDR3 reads TGCAGTGCTTGGGGACTCCTGGTGGACTATGGCTACACCTTC. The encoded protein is CSAWGLLVDYGYTF.

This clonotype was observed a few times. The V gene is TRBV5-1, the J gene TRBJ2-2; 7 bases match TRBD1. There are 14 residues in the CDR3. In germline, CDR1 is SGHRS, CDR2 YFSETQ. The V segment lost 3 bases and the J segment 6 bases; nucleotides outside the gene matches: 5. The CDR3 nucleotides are TGCGCCAGCAGCTCGTTACAGGGGTCCGGGGAGCTGTTTTTT. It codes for CASSSLQGSGELFF. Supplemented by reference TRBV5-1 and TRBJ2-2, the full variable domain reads KAGVTQTPRYLIKTRGQQVTLSCSPISGHRSVSWYQQTPGQGLQFLFEYFSETQRNKGNFPGRFSGRQFSNSRSEMNVSTLELGDSALYLCASSSLQGSGELFFGEGSRLTVL.